Listed below are T cell receptor beta chains from one sample, sequenced in a study of control samples from healthy donors and cancer patients. Clones were sequenced by immunoSEQ multiplex PCR, and TCRdb holds only the in-frame ones, with some missing. The data contain under 100,000 clones, roughly 90% of them singletons. Sequencing was carried out using blood. All receptors derive from a woman between 65 and 79 years old in good health. Each CDR3 is given with its conserved first and last residue. The D gene is left open where the match is weak. Not all rows give a size; the values are once, few, many and, for expanded clones, a class.

-,TRBV11-2,TRBJ2-3,-,CASSLDRGTDTQYF,TGTGCCAGCAGCTTAGACCGAGGCACAGATACGCAGTATTTT
-,TRBV7-2,TRBJ1-1,-,CASSLDRWNTEAFF,TGTGCCAGCAGCTTAGACAGGTGGAACACTGAAGCTTTCTTT
-,TRBV6-2/TRBV6-3,TRBJ1-1,-,CASSLAASNTEAFF,TGTGCCAGCAGTTTGGCCGCCTCCAACACTGAAGCTTTCTTT
-,TRBV5-1,TRBJ2-5,-,CASSPGGVQETQYF,TGCGCCAGCAGCCCCGGAGGGGTACAAGAGACCCAGTACTTC
-,TRBV3-1/TRBV3-2,TRBJ2-1,-,CASSQGWSLGNEQFF,TGTGCCAGCAGCCAAGGATGGTCCCTGGGGAATGAGCAGTTCTTC
-,TRBV30,TRBJ1-1,-,CAWRVRADTEAFF,TGTGCCTGGAGAGTCCGGGCGGACACTGAAGCTTTCTTT
TRBD1,TRBV7-3,TRBJ2-2,-,CASSWGSGTAAGELFF,TGTGCCAGCAGCTGGGGCTCCGGGACAGCCGCCGGGGAGCTGTTTTTT
TRBD2,TRBV7-9,TRBJ2-2,-,CATQRGVNTGELFF,TGTGCCACCCAGCGGGGGGTGAACACCGGGGAGCTGTTTTTT
-,TRBV2,TRBJ1-2,once,CASRRGDQGYTF,TGTGCCAGCAGGAGGGGCGATCAGGGCTACACCTTC
-,TRBV5-1,TRBJ2-7,-,CASSLGSRSYEQYF,TGCGCCAGCAGCTTGGGTAGCAGATCCTACGAGCAGTACTTC
TRBD1,TRBV7-2,TRBJ1-1,-,CASSPQGAGTEAFF,TGTGCCAGCAGCCCTCAGGGGGCAGGAACTGAAGCTTTCTTT
TRBD2,TRBV5-1,TRBJ2-7,-,CASRAAGVEYEQYF,TGCGCCAGTCGCGCGGCGGGAGTGGAATACGAGCAGTACTTC
TRBD2,TRBV6-5,TRBJ2-1,-,CASSSKTSGGNNEQFF,TGTGCCAGCAGTTCCAAGACTAGCGGGGGAAACAATGAGCAGTTCTTC